This T cell receptor beta chain was retrieved from a study of blood T cell repertoires in COVID-19. Study information: There were acute and convalescent COVID-19 samples, and they came from the United States, Italy and Spain. PBMCs, B-cell-depleted T cells, or T cells provided the cDNA or gDNA that made up the material.

J lost 7 bases, V lost 4 bases, and 5 bases had no gene match. This CDR3 is built from 14 residues. CDR1 MRHNA and CDR2 SNTAGT come from the germline V gene. How the authors handled the data: Reference gene primer amplification gave estimated nucleated cell counts. The table came from immunoSEQ multiplex PCR; TCRdb's copy has only in-frame clones and leaves some out. V, J and clone size are taken as reported in that table, and D and trimming were inferred from the DNA itself. The sample has 140,000 or so clones, around three quarters seen once. Sample: peripheral blood. The V and J genes are TRBV6-4 and TRBJ2-1, with 9 bases matching TRBD1. This sequence originates from a man aged 60 to 75 with acute or convalescent COVID-19. CDR3 in amino acids: CASSVGTGRNEQFF. CDR3 nucleotide sequence: TGTGCCAGCAGTGTAGGGACAGGGCGAAATGAGCAGTTCTTC.